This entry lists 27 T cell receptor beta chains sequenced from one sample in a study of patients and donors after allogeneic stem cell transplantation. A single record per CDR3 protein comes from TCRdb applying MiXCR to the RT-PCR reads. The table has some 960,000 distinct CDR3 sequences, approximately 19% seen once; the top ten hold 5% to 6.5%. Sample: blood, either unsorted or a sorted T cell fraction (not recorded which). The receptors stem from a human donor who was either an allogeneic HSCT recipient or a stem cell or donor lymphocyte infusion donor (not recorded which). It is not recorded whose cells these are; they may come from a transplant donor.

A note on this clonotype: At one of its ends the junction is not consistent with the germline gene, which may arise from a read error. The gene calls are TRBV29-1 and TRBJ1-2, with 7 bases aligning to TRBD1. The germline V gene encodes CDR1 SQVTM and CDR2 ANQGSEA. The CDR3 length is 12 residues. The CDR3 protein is CTVLLDRSGYTF. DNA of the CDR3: TGCACCGTTCTGCTGGACAGGAGTGGCTACACCTTC.

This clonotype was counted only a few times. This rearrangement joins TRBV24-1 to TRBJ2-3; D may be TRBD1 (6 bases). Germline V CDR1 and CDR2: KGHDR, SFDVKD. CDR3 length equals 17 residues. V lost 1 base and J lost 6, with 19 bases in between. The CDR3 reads CATSDFGGGRVTDTQYF. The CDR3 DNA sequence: TGTGCCACCAGTGATTTTGGGGGCGGCAGGGTCACCGATACGCAGTATTTT.

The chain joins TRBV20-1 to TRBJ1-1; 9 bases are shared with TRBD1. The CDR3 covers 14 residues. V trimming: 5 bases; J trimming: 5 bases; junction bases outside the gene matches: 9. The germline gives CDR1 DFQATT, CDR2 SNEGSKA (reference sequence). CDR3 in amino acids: CSAYFGQGRTEAFF. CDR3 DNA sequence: TGCAGTGCTTACTTCGGACAGGGGCGAACTGAAGCTTTCTTT.

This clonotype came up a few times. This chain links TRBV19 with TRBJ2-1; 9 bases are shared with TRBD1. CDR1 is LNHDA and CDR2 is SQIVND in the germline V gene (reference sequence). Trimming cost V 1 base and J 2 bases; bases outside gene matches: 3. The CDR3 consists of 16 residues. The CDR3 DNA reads TGTGCCAGTAGTATAGCGGGACAGGGTCCCTACAATGAGCAGTTCTTC. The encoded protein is CASSIAGQGPYNEQFF. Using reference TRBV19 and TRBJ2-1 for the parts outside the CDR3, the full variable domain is DGGITQSPKYLFRKEGQNVTLSCEQNLNHDAMYWYRQDPGQGLRLIYYSQIVNDFQKGDIAEGYSVSREKKESFPLTVTSAQKNPTAFYLCASSIAGQGPYNEQFFGPGTRLTVL.

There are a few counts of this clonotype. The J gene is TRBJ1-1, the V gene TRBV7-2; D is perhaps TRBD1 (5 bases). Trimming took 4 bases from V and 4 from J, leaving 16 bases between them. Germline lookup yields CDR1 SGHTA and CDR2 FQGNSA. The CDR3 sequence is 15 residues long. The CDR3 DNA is TGTGCCAGCAGCTCAACGGGGCAGGTGAGCACTGAAGCTTTCTTT. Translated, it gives CASSSTGQVSTEAFF.

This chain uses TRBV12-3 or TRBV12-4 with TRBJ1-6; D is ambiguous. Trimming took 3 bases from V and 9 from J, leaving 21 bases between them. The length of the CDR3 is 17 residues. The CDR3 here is CASSFTTGKGRLSPLHF. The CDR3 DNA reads TGTGCCAGCAGTTTTACGACGGGGAAAGGGCGCCTTTCACCCCTCCACTTT.

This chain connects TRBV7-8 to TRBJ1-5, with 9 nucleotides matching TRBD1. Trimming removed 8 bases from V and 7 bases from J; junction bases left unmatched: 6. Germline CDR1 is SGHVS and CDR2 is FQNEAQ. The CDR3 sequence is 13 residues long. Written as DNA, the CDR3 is TGTGCCAGCGCCCGGGACAGGGAACAGCCCCAGCATTTT. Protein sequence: CASARDREQPQHF.

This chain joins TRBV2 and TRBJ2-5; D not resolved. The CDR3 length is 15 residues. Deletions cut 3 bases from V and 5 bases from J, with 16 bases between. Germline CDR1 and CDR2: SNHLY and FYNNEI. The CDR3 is CASSDGTGKVETQYF. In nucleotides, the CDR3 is TGTGCCAGCAGTGATGGAACGGGCAAGGTGGAGACCCAGTACTTC.

The CDR3 DNA follows: TGTGCCAGCACTACCTTAGGGAGGCTCGAGCAGTTCTTC. Amino acid sequence: CASTTLGRLEQFF. The chain is built from TRBV12-3 or TRBV12-4 and TRBJ2-1; possibly TRBD2 for D (6 bases). The CDR3 extends over 13 amino acids. The V end was cut by 7 bases, the J end by 10 bases, with 17 bases between.

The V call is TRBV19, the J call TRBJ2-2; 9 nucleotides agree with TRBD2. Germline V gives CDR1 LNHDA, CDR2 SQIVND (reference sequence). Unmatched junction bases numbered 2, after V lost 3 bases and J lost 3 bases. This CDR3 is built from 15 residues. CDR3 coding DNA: TGTGCCAGTAGTATGACTAGCGGCTACACCGGGGAGCTGTTTTTT. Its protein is CASSMTSGYTGELFF.

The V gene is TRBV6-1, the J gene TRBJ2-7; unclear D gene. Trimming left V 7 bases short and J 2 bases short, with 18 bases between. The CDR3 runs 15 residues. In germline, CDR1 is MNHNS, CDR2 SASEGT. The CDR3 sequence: CASTDRVQTTYEQYF. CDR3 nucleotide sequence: TGTGCCAGCACGGATAGGGTCCAGACAACCTACGAGCAGTACTTC.

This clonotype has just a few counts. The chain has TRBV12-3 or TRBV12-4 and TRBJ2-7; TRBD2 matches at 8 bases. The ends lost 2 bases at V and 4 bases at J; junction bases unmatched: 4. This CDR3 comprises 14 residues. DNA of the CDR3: TGTGCCAGCAGTTTATCGGCGGGAGGATACGAGCAGTACTTC. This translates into CASSLSAGGYEQYF.

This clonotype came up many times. This CDR3 is CASSLQGFGYTF. CDR3 bases: TGCGCCAGCAGCCTCCAGGGTTTTGGCTACACCTTC. The chain employs TRBV5-1 and TRBJ1-2; weak D call: TRBD1 (5 bases). The CDR3 spans 12 residues. CDR1 SGHRS and CDR2 YFSETQ come from the germline V gene. The V end was cut by 4 bases, the J end by 7 bases, with 11 bases between.

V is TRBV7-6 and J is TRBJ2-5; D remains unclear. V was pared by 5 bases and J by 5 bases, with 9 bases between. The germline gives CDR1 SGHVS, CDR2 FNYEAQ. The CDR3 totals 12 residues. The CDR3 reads CASSAARETQYF. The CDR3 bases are TGTGCCAGCAGCGCCGCGAGGGAGACCCAGTACTTC.

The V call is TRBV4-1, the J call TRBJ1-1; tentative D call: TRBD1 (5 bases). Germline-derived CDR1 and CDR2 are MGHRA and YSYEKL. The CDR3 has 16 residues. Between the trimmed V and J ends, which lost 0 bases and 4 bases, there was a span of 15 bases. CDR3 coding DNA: TGCGCCAGCAGCCAAGAGACTGGAGGGGTGGGCACTGAAGCTTTCTTT. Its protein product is CASSQETGGVGTEAFF.

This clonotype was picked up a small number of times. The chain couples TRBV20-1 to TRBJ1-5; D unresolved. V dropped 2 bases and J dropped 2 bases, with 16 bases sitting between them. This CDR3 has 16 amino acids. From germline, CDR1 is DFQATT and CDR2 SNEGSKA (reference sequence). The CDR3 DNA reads TGCAGTGCTAGACCCGGTCCGTATCGGGGCAATCAGCCCCAGCATTTT. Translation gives CSARPGPYRGNQPQHF.

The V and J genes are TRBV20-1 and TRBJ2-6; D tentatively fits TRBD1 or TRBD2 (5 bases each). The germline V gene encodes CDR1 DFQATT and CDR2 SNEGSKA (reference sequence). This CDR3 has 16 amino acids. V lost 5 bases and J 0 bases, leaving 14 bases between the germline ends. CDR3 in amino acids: CSALGTASSGANVLTF. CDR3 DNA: TGCAGTGCTTTGGGGACCGCGAGCTCTGGGGCCAACGTCCTGACTTTC.

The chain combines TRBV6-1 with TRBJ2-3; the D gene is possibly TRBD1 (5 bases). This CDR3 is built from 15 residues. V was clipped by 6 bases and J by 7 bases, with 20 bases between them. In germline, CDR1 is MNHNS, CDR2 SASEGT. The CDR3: CASRQGLGGSYTQYF. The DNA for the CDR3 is TGTGCCAGCAGGCAGGGCTTGGGCGGCTCATATACGCAGTATTTT.

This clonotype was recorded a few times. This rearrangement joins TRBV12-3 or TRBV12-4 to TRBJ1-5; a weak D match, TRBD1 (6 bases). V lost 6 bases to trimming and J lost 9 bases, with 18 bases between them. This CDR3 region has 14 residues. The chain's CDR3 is CASSPSDRMGPQHF. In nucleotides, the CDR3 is TGTGCCAGCAGCCCCTCCGACAGGATGGGGCCCCAGCATTTT.

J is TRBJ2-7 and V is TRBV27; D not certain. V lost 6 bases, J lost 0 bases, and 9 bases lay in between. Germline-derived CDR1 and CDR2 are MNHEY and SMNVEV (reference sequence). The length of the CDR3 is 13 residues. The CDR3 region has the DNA TGTGCCAGCAGATTTAAACCCTCCTACGAGCAGTACTTC. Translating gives CASRFKPSYEQYF.

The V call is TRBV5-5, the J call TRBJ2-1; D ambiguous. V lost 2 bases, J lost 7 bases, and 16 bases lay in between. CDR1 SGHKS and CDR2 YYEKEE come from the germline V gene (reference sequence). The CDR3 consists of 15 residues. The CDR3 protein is CASSFGMGPTNEQFF. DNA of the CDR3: TGTGCCAGCAGCTTTGGTATGGGCCCTACGAATGAGCAGTTCTTC.

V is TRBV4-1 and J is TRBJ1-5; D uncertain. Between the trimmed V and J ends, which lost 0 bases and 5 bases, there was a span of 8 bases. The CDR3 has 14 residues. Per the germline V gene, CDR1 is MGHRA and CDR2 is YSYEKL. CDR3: CASSQEPSYQPQHF. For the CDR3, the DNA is TGCGCCAGCAGCCAAGAGCCCTCATATCAGCCCCAGCATTTT.

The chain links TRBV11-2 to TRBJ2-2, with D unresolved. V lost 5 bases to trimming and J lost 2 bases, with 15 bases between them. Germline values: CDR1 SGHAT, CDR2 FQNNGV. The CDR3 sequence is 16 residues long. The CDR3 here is CASSPASSQNTGELFF. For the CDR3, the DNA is TGTGCCAGCAGCCCCGCGTCCAGCCAAAACACCGGGGAGCTGTTTTTT. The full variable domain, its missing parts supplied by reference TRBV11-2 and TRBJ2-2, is EAGVAQSPRYKIIEKRQSVAFWCNPISGHATLYWYQQILGQGPKLLIQFQNNGVVDDSQLPKDRFSAERLKGVDSTLKIQPAKLEDSAVYLCASSPASSQNTGELFFGEGSRLTVL.

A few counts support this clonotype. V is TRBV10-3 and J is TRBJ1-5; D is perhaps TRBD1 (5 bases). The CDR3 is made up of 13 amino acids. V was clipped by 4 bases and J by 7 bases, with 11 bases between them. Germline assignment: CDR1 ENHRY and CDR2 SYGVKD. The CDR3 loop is CAISGDRFQPQHF. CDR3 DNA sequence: TGTGCCATCAGTGGAGACAGATTCCAGCCCCAGCATTTT.

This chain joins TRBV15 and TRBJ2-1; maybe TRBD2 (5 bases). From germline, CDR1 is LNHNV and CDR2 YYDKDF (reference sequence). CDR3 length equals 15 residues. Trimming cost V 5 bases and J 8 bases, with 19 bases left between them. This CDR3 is CATSLQLNEGDEQFF. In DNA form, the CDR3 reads TGTGCCACCAGCCTACAATTGAACGAGGGCGATGAGCAGTTCTTC.

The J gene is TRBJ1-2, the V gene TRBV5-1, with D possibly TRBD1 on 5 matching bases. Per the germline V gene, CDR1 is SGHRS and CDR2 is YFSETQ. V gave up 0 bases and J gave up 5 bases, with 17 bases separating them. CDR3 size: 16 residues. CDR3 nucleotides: TGCGCCAGCAGCTTGGCCTCCGGGGCTGGGGGATATGGCTACACCTTC. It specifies CASSLASGAGGYGYTF.

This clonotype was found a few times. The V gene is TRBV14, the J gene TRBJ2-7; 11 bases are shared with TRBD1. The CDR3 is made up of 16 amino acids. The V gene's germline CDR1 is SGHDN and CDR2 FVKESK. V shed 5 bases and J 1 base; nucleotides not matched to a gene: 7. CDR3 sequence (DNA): TGTGCCAGCAGCACCTTCCGGGACAGGGGGTCCTACGAGCAGTACTTC. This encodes CASSTFRDRGSYEQYF.